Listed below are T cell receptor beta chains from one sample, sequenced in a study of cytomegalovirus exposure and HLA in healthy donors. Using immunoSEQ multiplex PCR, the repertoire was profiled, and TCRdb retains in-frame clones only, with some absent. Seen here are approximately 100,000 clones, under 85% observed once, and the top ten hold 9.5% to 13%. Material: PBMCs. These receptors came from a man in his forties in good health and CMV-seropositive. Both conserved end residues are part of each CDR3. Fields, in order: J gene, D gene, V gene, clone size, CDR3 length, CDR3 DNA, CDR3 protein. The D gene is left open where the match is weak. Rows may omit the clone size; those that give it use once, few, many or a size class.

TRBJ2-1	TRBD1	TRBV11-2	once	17	TGTGCCAGCAGCTTAGAGCCCCACAGGGGAAGGGGCAATGAGCAGTTCTTC	CASSLEPHRGRGNEQFF
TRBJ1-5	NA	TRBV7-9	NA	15	TGTGCCAGCAGCTTATCGGGGTACGGCAATCAGCCCCAGCATTTT	CASSLSGYGNQPQHF
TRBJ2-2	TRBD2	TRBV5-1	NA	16	TGCGCCAGCAGCTGGGGAGGGCAGGGCAACACCGGGGAGCTGTTTTTT	CASSWGGQGNTGELFF
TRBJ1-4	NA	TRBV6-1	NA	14	TGTGCCAGCAGGGAGTTCGCGACTAATGAAAAACTGTTTTTT	CASREFATNEKLFF
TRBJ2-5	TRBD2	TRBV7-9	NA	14	TGTGCCAGCAGCTTATTTACTAGCGGGGGTTCCCAGTACTTC	CASSLFTSGGSQYF
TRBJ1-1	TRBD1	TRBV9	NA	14	TGTGCCAGCAGCCCCCAGGGGGCGCGCACTGAGGCTTTCTTT	CASSPQGARTEAFF
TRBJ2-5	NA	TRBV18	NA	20	TGTGCCAGCTCACCACTCAGCCTCTCCAAGGGCAGGGTAAAAGGGGAGACCCAGTACTTC	CASSPLSLSKGRVKGETQYF
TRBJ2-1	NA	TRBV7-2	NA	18	TGTGCCAGCAGCTTAGGAGGCATACACAATCAGGGTTCAAATGAGCAGTTCTTC	CASSLGGIHNQGSNEQFF
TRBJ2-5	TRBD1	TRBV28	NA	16	TGTGCCAGCCAAACGGTCGGGACAGGGTTTGGGGGGACCCAGTACTTC	CASQTVGTGFGGTQYF
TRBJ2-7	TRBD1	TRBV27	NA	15	TGTGCCAGCAGTCCAGGACAGGGCAGTCCCTACGAGCAGTACTTC	CASSPGQGSPYEQYF
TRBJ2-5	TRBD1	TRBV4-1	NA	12	TGCGCCAGCAGTCCTGACAGGGAAGTGCAGTACTTC	CASSPDREVQYF
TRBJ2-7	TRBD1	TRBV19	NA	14	TGTGCCAGTAGTGCCCGGGACAGGGGGGTTGAGCAGTACTTC	CASSARDRGVEQYF
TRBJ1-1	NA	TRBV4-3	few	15	TGCGCCAGCAGCCAAGACGGGGTAAGGGACACTGAAGCTTTCTTT	CASSQDGVRDTEAFF
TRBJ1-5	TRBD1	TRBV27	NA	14	TGTGCCAGCAGTTATGGGGACAGGAATCAGCCCCAGCATTTT	CASSYGDRNQPQHF
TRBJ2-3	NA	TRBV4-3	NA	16	TGCGCCAGCAGCCAAGATGGCGGGGTGGGCACAGATACGCAGTATTTT	CASSQDGGVGTDTQYF
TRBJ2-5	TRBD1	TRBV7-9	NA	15	TGTGCCAGCAGCTTAGATGGGACAGGGCAGGAGACCCAGTACTTC	CASSLDGTGQETQYF
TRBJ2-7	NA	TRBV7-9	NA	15	TGTGCCAGCAGCTTAGATATTGGGCTCTCCTACGAGCAGTACTTC	CASSLDIGLSYEQYF
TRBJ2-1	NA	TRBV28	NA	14	TGTGCCAGCAGTCCACCCCCGGGGAGTAATGAGCAGTTCTTC	CASSPPPGSNEQFF
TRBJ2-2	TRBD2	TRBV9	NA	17	TGTGCCAGCAGCCCCCGTTGGAGCGGGGCCTGGACCGGGGAGCTGTTTTTT	CASSPRWSGAWTGELFF
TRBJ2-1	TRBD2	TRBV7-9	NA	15	TGTGCCAGCACCCTTTTAGCGGGGGGTCCCAATGAGCAGTTCTTC	CASTLLAGGPNEQFF
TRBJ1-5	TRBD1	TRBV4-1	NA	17	TGCGCCAGCAGCCAAGATGATGGGACAGGGAAAGACCAGCCCCAGCATTTT	CASSQDDGTGKDQPQHF
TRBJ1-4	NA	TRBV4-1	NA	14	TGCGCCAGCAAACCTACAGGGACGAATGAAAAACTGTTTTTT	CASKPTGTNEKLFF